This T cell receptor beta chain was sequenced in a study of T cell repertoires in cytomegalovirus infection. Study summary: CMV infection together with matching HLA type was indicated by public TCR beta signatures.

A single record per CDR3 protein comes from TCRdb applying MiXCR to the reads. The sample lists some 920,000 distinct CDR3 sequences, roughly 31% occurring once. Notes on this clonotype: Its specificity is unknown.

Findings and limits, study-wide: The study found HLA-C-restricted CMV-specific TCR beta clonotypes dominating the ex vivo response.

Trimming cost V 2 bases and J 6 bases; bases outside gene matches: 8. The germline gives CDR1 KGHSH, CDR2 LQKENI. CDR3 length: 15 amino acids. V is TRBV18 and J is TRBJ1-2, with TRBD1 identical over 8 bases. The TCR was taken from a human donor in good health (CMV status not recorded). Some clones in this sample may be carry-over from other donors' samples. The starting material was cultured CD8+ T cells from PBMCs, obtained from culture after CMV antigen stimulation. CDR3 nucleotides: TGTGCCAGCTCACCAGCCGGGACAGGCGATAATGGCTACACCTTC. Protein sequence: CASSPAGTGDNGYTF.